Shown below are 22 T cell receptor beta chains from a single sample sequenced in a study of blood T cell repertoires in COVID-19. Sequencing was performed with immunoSEQ multiplex PCR; in TCRdb, only in-frame clones are kept and a portion is missing. This table has about 140,000 clones, around 82% appearing once. Input material: peripheral blood. Every receptor here comes from a human donor in a cohort sampled during active COVID-19.

The chain joins TRBV6-5 to TRBJ2-7; TRBD1 matches 7 bases. There are 13 residues in the CDR3. V was pared by 6 bases and J by 3 bases, with 5 bases of the junction left unmatched. Germline V CDR1 and CDR2: MNHEY, SVGAGI. The CDR3: CASSLGDSYEQYF. The DNA of the CDR3 is TGTGCCAGCAGCTTGGGGGACAGCTACGAGCAGTACTTC.

The V call is TRBV20-1, the J call TRBJ2-1; D gene unclear. Per germline, CDR1 DFQATT and CDR2 SNEGSKA (reference sequence). The ends were cut back, 3 bases at V and 4 bases at J, with 10 bases in the middle. The CDR3 is 13 residues long. The CDR3 nucleotides are TGCAGTGCTAGTGGCAGTAAGTACAATGAGCAGTTCTTC. Residues: CSASGSKYNEQFF.

This clone came up a few times. The chain combines TRBV5-5 with TRBJ2-7, with 11 bases aligning to TRBD1. This CDR3 spans 16 amino acids. With V trimmed by 1 base and J by 3 bases, 6 bases remained unmatched. Germline V gene data show CDR1 as SGHKS and CDR2 as YYEKEE (reference sequence). In DNA form, the CDR3 reads TGTGCCAGCAGCTTGTTTCAAGGGACAGGGGGCTACGAGCAGTACTTC. This codes for CASSLFQGTGGYEQYF.

This chain links TRBV11-2 with TRBJ1-3; TRBD1 is a possible D gene (6 bases). CDR1 and CDR2 (germline): SGHAT, FQNNGV. Trimming stripped 1 base from V and 6 bases from J, with 10 bases between. The CDR3 totals 14 residues. The CDR3 region has the DNA TGTGCCAGCAGCTTAGTACGGGACACAAACACCATATATTTT. Protein sequence: CASSLVRDTNTIYF.

This clone was picked up many times. V and J are TRBV11-3 and TRBJ2-1; a possible D gene is TRBD2 (6 bases). Germline CDR1 SGHNT, CDR2 YENEEA. The length of the CDR3 is 14 residues. V was cut by 4 bases and J by 2 bases, with 9 bases left in between. DNA of the CDR3: TGTGCCAGCAGCTCGGCGGGGACCTACAATGAGCAGTTCTTC. Protein: CASSSAGTYNEQFF.

The rearrangement joins TRBV2 to TRBJ2-1, with D perhaps matching TRBD2 (6 bases). The CDR3 runs 15 residues. Germline CDR1 and CDR2: SNHLY and FYNNEI. V shed 4 bases and J shed 0 bases, with 10 bases lying between them. In DNA form, the CDR3 reads TGTGCCAGCAGTGTGATCGGGGGCTCCTACAATGAGCAGTTCTTC. Translation gives CASSVIGGSYNEQFF.

The gene calls are TRBV19 and TRBJ1-5, with 7 bases lining up with TRBD1. Germline V gene sequence: CDR1 LNHDA, CDR2 SQIVND (reference sequence). This CDR3 region has 16 residues. V dropped 1 base and J dropped 0; count of bases not matched to a gene: 3. The CDR3 DNA sequence: TGTGCCAGTAGTATAGTGACAGGGTATAGCAATCAGCCCCAGCATTTT. As protein: CASSIVTGYSNQPQHF.

The rearrangement uses TRBV6-5 and TRBJ1-2; D is perhaps TRBD1 (5 bases). Looked up from germline, CDR1 is MNHEY and CDR2 is SVGAGI. The CDR3 contains 14 residues. The ends were cut back, 7 bases at V and 4 bases at J, with 16 bases in the middle. The CDR3 spells CASNLRTDSYGYTF. DNA of the CDR3: TGTGCCAGCAACCTTAGAACCGACAGCTATGGCTACACCTTC.

The rearrangement uses TRBV2 and TRBJ1-1; D might be TRBD1 (5 bases). Trimming left V 6 bases short and J 3 bases short, with 11 bases between. Germline CDR1 reads SNHLY; CDR2 reads FYNNEI. The CDR3 consists of 13 residues. CDR3 loop: CASRIDSYTEAFF. CDR3 nucleotide sequence: TGTGCCAGCAGGATAGACAGCTACACTGAAGCTTTCTTT.

The chain uses TRBV6-5 and TRBJ2-5; tentatively, D is TRBD1 (6 bases). This CDR3 has 14 residues. Trimming took off 8 bases at V and 5 bases at J, with 18 bases between the two ends. In germline, CDR1 is MNHEY, CDR2 SVGAGI. The CDR3 nucleotides read TGTGCCAGCGTGGCTAGTGGGGGCTGGGAGACCCAGTACTTC. It is translated as CASVASGGWETQYF.

Regarding this clone: At one boundary the junction diverges from the germline segment, which might be a read error. The chain combines TRBV7-7 with TRBJ2-5; 7 nucleotides match TRBD1. There are 15 residues in the CDR3. Per the germline V gene, CDR1 is SSHAT and CDR2 is FNYEAQ (reference sequence). This CDR3 reads CASSRDDRVGETQYF. CDR3 bases: TGTGCTAGCAGCCGCGACGACAGGGTCGGGGAGACCCAGTACTTC.

The rearrangement links TRBV21-1 to TRBJ1-3; TRBD1 was called by the table and not checked on the DNA. TRBV21-1 is assigned pseudogene status. This CDR3 is built from 16 residues. The CDR3 spells CASSKVTGHSGNTIYF. CDR3 coding DNA: TGTGCCAGCAGCAAAGTTACAGGGCACTCTGGAAACACCATATATTTT.

The chain couples TRBV4-2 to TRBJ2-3; 10 nucleotides match TRBD2. Germline-derived CDR1 and CDR2 are LGHNA and YNFKEQ. Germline trimming cut 0 bases from V and 5 bases from J; bases unmatched to any gene: 5. The CDR3 is 16 amino acids. The CDR3 DNA reads as TGTGCCAGCAGCCAAGAAACAGCTAGCGGGGGAGATACGCAGTATTTT. This codes for CASSQETASGGDTQYF.

The rearrangement links TRBV2 to TRBJ1-2, with D maybe TRBD1 (5 bases). This CDR3 region has 12 residues. Trimming stripped 3 bases from V and 7 bases from J, with 9 bases between. CDR1 and CDR2 from the germline V gene are SNHLY and FYNNEI. Written as DNA, the CDR3 is TGTGCCAGCAGTGAGGGGACTTTTGGCTACACCTTC. It encodes CASSEGTFGYTF.

This CDR3 is CASSFAVGTGGRNTEAFF. The CDR3 nucleotides are TGTGCCAGCAGCTTCGCGGTCGGGACAGGGGGGAGGAACACTGAAGCTTTCTTT. This chain joins TRBV11-2 and TRBJ1-1; 11 bases match TRBD1. The CDR3 has 18 amino acids. The V gene end was trimmed by 3 bases and the J gene end by 1 base; junction bases not matched to a gene: 10. Germline lookup yields CDR1 SGHAT and CDR2 FQNNGV.

This rearrangement joins TRBV24-1 to TRBJ2-3; 9 bases line up with TRBD1. Germline V gene data show CDR1 as KGHDR and CDR2 as SFDVKD. With 3 bases clipped from V and 4 bases from J, the junction kept 7 bases outside the gene matches. This CDR3 is 16 amino acids long. The CDR3 here is CATSDPGQGSPDTQYF. Here the CDR3 DNA reads TGTGCCACCAGTGATCCGGGACAGGGAAGTCCAGATACGCAGTATTTT.

This chain links TRBV4-1 with TRBJ1-3; 7 bases fit TRBD1. V trimming: 5 bases; J trimming: 2 bases; junction bases outside the gene matches: 6. This CDR3 has 15 amino acids. CDR1 MGHRA and CDR2 YSYEKL come from the germline V gene. The DNA of the CDR3 is TGCGCCAGCAGCACCTCGACAGGGACTGGAAACACCATATATTTT. It specifies CASSTSTGTGNTIYF.

This chain joins TRBV5-1 and TRBJ2-1; 9 bases agree with TRBD2. Germline CDR1 reads SGHRS; CDR2 reads YFSETQ. V shed 0 bases, J shed 15 bases, and the junction held 16 bases outside the gene matches. This CDR3 has 16 residues. CDR3 sequence (DNA): TGCGCCAGCAGCTTGGAGGTAGCGGGGGCGCCTTTGACAACGTTCTTC. Its protein is CASSLEVAGAPLTTFF.

The chain carries TRBV2 and TRBJ2-1, with D perhaps TRBD2 (6 bases). Germline V gene data show CDR1 as SNHLY and CDR2 as FYNNEI. The V end lost 8 bases, the J end lost 7 bases, and 21 bases lay between the germline ends. This CDR3 is built from 15 residues. The CDR3 region is CASPMGGPRGNEQFF. In nucleotides, the CDR3 is TGTGCCAGCCCCATGGGGGGACCTAGGGGAAATGAGCAGTTCTTC.

This chain uses TRBV5-6 with TRBJ2-3; 9 bases fit TRBD1. The CDR3 is made up of 16 amino acids. With 4 bases clipped from V and 3 bases from J, the junction kept 9 bases outside the gene matches. The germline V gene has CDR1 SGHDT and CDR2 YYEEEE. CDR3: CASSDLQGARTDTQYF. DNA for the CDR3: TGTGCCAGCAGCGACCTACAGGGGGCTCGGACAGATACGCAGTATTTT.

This clone was recorded only once. The chain joins TRBV5-1 to TRBJ1-2, with D perhaps TRBD1 (6 bases). Germline CDR1 and CDR2: SGHRS and YFSETQ. Trimming stripped 0 bases from V and 6 bases from J, with 9 bases between. The CDR3 is 13 residues long. CDR3 sequence reads: CASSLGTDNGYTF. Written as DNA, the CDR3 is TGCGCCAGCAGCTTGGGGACAGATAATGGCTACACCTTC.

This clone appeared once. For the CDR3, the DNA is TGTGCCAGCGGGGGACAGGGGGCGAAGACCCAGTACTTC. Amino acid sequence: CASGGQGAKTQYF. The V call is TRBV2, the J call TRBJ2-5, with 12 bases lining up with TRBD1. The CDR3 has 13 amino acids. Germline V gives CDR1 SNHLY, CDR2 FYNNEI. The V gene end was trimmed by 8 bases and the J gene end by 6 bases; junction bases not matched to a gene: 4.